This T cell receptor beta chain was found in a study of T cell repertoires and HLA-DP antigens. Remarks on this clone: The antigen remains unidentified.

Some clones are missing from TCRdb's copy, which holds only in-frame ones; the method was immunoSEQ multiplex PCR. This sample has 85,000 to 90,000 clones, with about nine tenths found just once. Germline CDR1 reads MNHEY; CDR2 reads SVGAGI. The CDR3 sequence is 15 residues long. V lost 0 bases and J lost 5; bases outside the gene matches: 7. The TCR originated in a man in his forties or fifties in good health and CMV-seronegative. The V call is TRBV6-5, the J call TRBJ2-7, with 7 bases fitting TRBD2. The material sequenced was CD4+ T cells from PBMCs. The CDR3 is CASSYSNRGGNEQYF. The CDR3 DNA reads TGTGCCAGCAGTTACTCGAACCGGGGAGGGAACGAGCAGTACTTC.